Listed below are T cell receptor beta chains from one sample, sequenced in a study of T cell responses to AZD1222 COVID-19 vaccine. The table came from immunoSEQ multiplex PCR; TCRdb's copy has only in-frame clones and leaves some out. The profile shows more than 85,000 clones, about 88% of them singletons. Sequencing used peripheral blood, obtained on day 0 of AZD1222 vaccination. The receptors come from an adult in good health. Each CDR3 is given with its conserved first and last residue.

j_call v_call cdr3_aa
TRBJ2-6 TRBV28 CASSQPSGANVLTF
TRBJ1-2 TRBV6-5 CATKTGGRRGYTF
TRBJ2-5 TRBV11-1 CASSSGIQETQYF
TRBJ1-5 TRBV5-5 CASSLAVRAPQHF
TRBJ2-3 TRBV2 CASRGTSGPTDTQYF
TRBJ2-7 TRBV28 CASRGQGPYEQYF
TRBJ1-4 TRBV6-1 CASSVGPSNEKLFF
TRBJ2-2 TRBV7-3 CASSFTGGGELFF
TRBJ2-2 TRBV7-9 CASSLGTQNTGELFF
TRBJ2-7 TRBV19 CASSMGYEQYF
TRBJ2-7 TRBV6-6 CASSYGSGPSYEQYF
TRBJ1-6 TRBV30 CAWTDLYVGSPLHF
TRBJ2-1 TRBV30 CAWSVLGRDEQFF
TRBJ2-3 TRBV28 CASSLLGAGGEDTQYF
TRBJ2-5 TRBV4-3 CASSRGHVIQETQYF
TRBJ1-1 TRBV19 CASSYDRGTEAFF
TRBJ2-2 TRBV11-2 CASSLTGGTGELFF
TRBJ1-3 TRBV7-2 CASSIRTGYGNTIYF
TRBJ2-6 TRBV23-1 CASSHLQTGANVLTF
TRBJ2-1 TRBV10-3 CAISEFTGANEQFF
TRBJ1-6 TRBV16 CASSQSLGGSPLHF
TRBJ2-2 TRBV5-1 CASSSTGATGELFF
TRBJ2-7 TRBV6-2/TRBV6-3 CASNPGPTYEQYF
TRBJ2-1 TRBV7-2 CASSRDRGAYNEQFF
TRBJ1-4 TRBV10-3 CAIIGTALTNEKLFF
TRBJ2-2 TRBV5-1 CASRQGLAGGRVGGELFF
TRBJ2-7 TRBV24-1 CATSDSTGVDEQYF
TRBJ2-1 TRBV5-6 CASSLVLAVSYNEQFF
TRBJ2-5 TRBV7-3 CASSPGGQGTQETQYF
TRBJ2-7 TRBV4-3 CASSQDSIPGQQYF
TRBJ2-7 TRBV6-2/TRBV6-3 CASSYPPLGPNYEQYF
TRBJ1-5 TRBV25-1 CASSGGQGANQPQHF
TRBJ2-7 TRBV19 CASSIELAGYYEQYF
TRBJ1-2 TRBV27 CASSLQRGLGYTF
TRBJ2-2 TRBV19 CASRETSGATGELFF
TRBJ2-3 TRBV5-8 CASSLAAGGTYTDTQYF
TRBJ2-7 TRBV6-2/TRBV6-3 CASSYSPTGFYEQYF
TRBJ2-1 TRBV10-3 CAISDFTQRVPPNNEQFF
TRBJ2-7 TRBV7-2 CASSPGLAAYEQYF
TRBJ2-1 TRBV3-1/TRBV3-2 CASSQADGTSGGAVNEQFF
TRBJ2-7 TRBV5-1 CASSLSGIHEQYF
TRBJ1-1 TRBV24-1 CATRSGTEAFF
TRBJ2-7 TRBV28 CASSSGLAGGGEQYF
TRBJ2-1 TRBV11-3 CASSLGLAGGTGSNEQFF
TRBJ2-5 TRBV10-3 CAISDRTGGDGEETQYF
TRBJ2-7 TRBV24-1 CATQTSGGSYEQYF
TRBJ2-1 TRBV11-3 CASSLGRGLSRKNDEQFF
TRBJ1-4 TRBV18 CASSPGTAEKLFF
TRBJ2-4 TRBV2 CASRAGIQYF
TRBJ2-3 TRBV5-1 CASSLGQGGPDTQYF